This T cell receptor beta chain was sequenced in a study of T cell responses to AZD1222 COVID-19 vaccine. Overall study findings and caveats: Nearly half of unique spike-specific TCRs reportedly avoided B.1.351 and B.1.1.7 mutated regions. It was only six AZD1222 recipients who were seropositive at baseline.

Turning to this clone: Its target is unknown.

Trimming took 2 bases from V and 10 from J, leaving 19 bases between them. The CDR3 spans 15 residues. CDR1 SGDLS and CDR2 YYNGEE come from the germline V gene. TCRdb keeps only in-frame clones here, not all; method: immunoSEQ multiplex PCR. The sample consists of around 190,000 clones, around 88% of them appearing once. Second-dose timings of about 4 or about 12 weeks were pooled. The sample here was peripheral blood, taken 28 days after the second AZD1222 dose. This TCR derives from an adult who received the AZD1222 COVID-19 vaccine. The V and J genes are TRBV9 and TRBJ2-1; either TRBD1 or TRBD2 may fit D (6 bases each). This CDR3 is CASSVSPRGPGEQFF. For the CDR3, the DNA is TGTGCCAGCAGCGTGTCTCCACGGGGGCCGGGGGAGCAGTTCTTC.